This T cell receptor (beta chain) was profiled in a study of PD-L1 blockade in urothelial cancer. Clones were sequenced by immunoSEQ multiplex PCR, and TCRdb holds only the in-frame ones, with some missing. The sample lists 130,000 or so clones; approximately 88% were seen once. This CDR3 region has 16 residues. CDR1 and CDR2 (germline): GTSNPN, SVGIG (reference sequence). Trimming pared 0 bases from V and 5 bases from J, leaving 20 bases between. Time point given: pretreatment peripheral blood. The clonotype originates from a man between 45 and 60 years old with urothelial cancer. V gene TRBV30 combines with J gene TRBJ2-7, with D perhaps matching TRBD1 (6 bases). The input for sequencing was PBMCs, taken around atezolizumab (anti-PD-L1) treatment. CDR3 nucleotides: TGTGCCTGGAGTGTACCAGGTGGAGACAGGTTACACGAGCAGTACTTC. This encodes CAWSVPGGDRLHEQYF.